The clone carrying this T cell receptor (beta chain) has only a few counts. Its antigen remains unidentified. This entry comes from a study of glioma-infiltrating T cells. Study outcomes and limitations: Above-expected tissue-blood divergence occurred in all gliomas, most in low-grade ones. Only very few CDR3 sequences appeared in both tissue and blood.

The iRepertoire nested amplicon-rescue multiplex PCR amplified TCR alpha and beta CDR3s from RNA. Input was roughly 100-450 ng of tissue mRNA or PBMC total RNA. TCRdb analysed the multiplex PCR reads with MiXCR anew, one entry per CDR3 protein. The sample consists of around 99,000 distinct CDR3 sequences, around a quarter of them appearing once. Trimming took off 1 base at V and 3 bases at J, with 14 bases between the two ends. The CDR3 is 16 amino acids. Germline V CDR1 and CDR2: SGHTA, FQGTGA. What was sequenced was glioma tissue, nonneoplastic brain tissue, or PBMCs (not recorded which). The chain recombines TRBV7-3 with TRBJ2-3; D assignment may be TRBD1 or TRBD2 (5 bases each). The origin of this receptor is a human donor with low-grade glioma or glioblastoma, undergoing nonglioma brain surgery, or in good health (not recorded which). For the CDR3, the DNA is TGTGCCAGCAGCTTAAAGATAAGGGGAGCGACAGATACGCAGTATTTT. This codes for CASSLKIRGATDTQYF.